This T cell receptor (beta chain) was identified during a study of shared clonotypes between healthy human individuals (dated by TCRdb to 2020 to 2021). About the study as a whole: A couple of women and a few men aged 18 to 49 years were included in the cohort. Each donor's leukapheresis produced roughly between roughly 0.9 and 9 billion PBMCs. Blood TCR repertoires of four to six healthy adults were deeply sequenced to estimate repertoire size and the extent of clonotype sharing between individuals. Different laboratories and diverse techniques were used to prepare libraries and sequence TCR repertoires, to increase sequencing depth and limit assay-specific biases. For each donor, CD4 naive and CD4 memory were each given three plates, CD8 naive was given two plates, and CD8 memory was given one plate.

Beyond this particular receptor, the publication reports: Higher generation probabilities were observed for clonotypes shared by all four sorted-subset donors than for non-shared clonotypes. Sampling was restricted to blood, and TCR repertoires in tissue are likely to differ from TCR repertoires in blood. Across a few donors, roughly 5.1% of naive CD4, roughly 3.3% of naive CD8, under 2.5% of memory CD4, and under 0.45% of memory CD8 clonotypes were shared. Based on pairwise subsampling, the degree of clonotype sharing among donors was expected to be affected by sequencing depth. Rarefaction of sorted-subset datasets indicated incomplete sequencing despite the large sequencing depth. Because the study included a small number of donors, the genetic and exposure-history diversity represented was limited. Estimated clonotype richness was generally larger for naive than for memory subsets.

The donors were healthy, HIV-negative adults who had no recently reported acute infections or vaccinations. All donors were Caucasian adults living in Nashville, Tennessee, USA. CD4+ T cells were enriched by magnetic negative selection, after which naive cells were positively selected on CD45RA and the negative fraction was taken as the memory subset. Blood was obtained by leukapheresis, after which PBMCs were separated by Ficoll-Histopaque density gradient centrifugation and cryopreserved in liquid nitrogen vapor phase. Purity and quantity of every magnetically sorted T cell population were checked by analytical flow cytometry. Genomic DNA was isolated from each sorted fraction and quantified by UV absorbance on a Nanodrop 2000c. Using the deep immunoSEQ assay, TCR CDR3 regions were amplified from genomic DNA by multiplex PCR. For each cell subset, the extracted genomic DNA was distributed evenly across all wells of several immunoSEQ 96-well plates, and each plate served as one replicate. Each replicate PCR for sorted subsets received roughly 0.2 ug genomic DNA, equal to tens of thousands of T cell genomes. Purified libraries were measured with a Qubit 3.0 fluorometer, size-checked on a Bioanalyzer 2100, and measured again with the KAPA Library Quantification kit. Each immunoSEQ 96-well plate was sequenced on its own single-read 150-cycle Illumina NextSeq 550 flow cell. As for the original processing: Because the immunoSEQ output held only junctional sequences and lacked quality scores, the filtering could not match the filtering applied to full-length reads. To assign V/J genes and CDR3, sequences were annotated using PyIR, a Python wrapper for IgBLAST v1.9, with IMGT germline references. Reads were removed for weak V/J assignments (E-value above 1e-6), missing CDR3, stop codons, out-of-frame junctions, or ambiguous translated residues. V3J clonotypes were defined as sequences sharing the same inferred V gene, J gene, and CDR3 amino acid sequence. To compute the percentage overlap between repertoires, the number of shared unique clonotypes was divided by the size of the smaller repertoire. RTK rarefaction, the Chao1 estimator, and Recon v2.1 estimates of unobserved clonotypes were used to assess repertoire richness. OLGA was used to compute generation probabilities for all TCRbeta clonotypes that the gDNA method yielded from a handful of donors. Imported from immuneACCESS, the table was reduced by TCRdb to in-frame sequences with V and J called. These copies leave out some clones; in studies compared against another copy, an unresolved V gene accounts for under half, and the cause of the remainder is not known. V and J calls plus clone size are reproduced from that table; the DNA served to infer D and trimming. This sample comprises more than 2,000,000 clones, over 85% of them detected only once. The ten largest clones add up to 0.39% of the sample.

On this clone: The antigen this receptor binds is unknown. No base quality values were provided; no much bigger clone lies one nucleotide off.

Unmatched junction bases come to 8, with V trimmed by 1 base and J by 8 bases. The CDR3, cysteine through phenylalanine, is 16 amino acids long. Only the CDR3 part of the read is kept: 48 bases, read in frame from the first base. The germline V gene specifies SNHLY as CDR1 and FYNNEI as CDR2. This receptor was obtained from a man aged 18-30 years in good health. Some clones in this sample may be carry-over from other donors' samples. The sequence is built from TRBV2 and TRBJ1-6; a stretch of 7 junction bases matches TRBD1. The sample taken for sequencing was naive CD4+ T cells from PBMCs. Explained via the paper, the cell subset or site label denotes: CD45RA+ positively selected. The DNA sequence is as follows: TGTGCCAGCAGTGAAGTTTACAGGGGCTACGATTCACCCCTCCACTTT. Translation gives CASSEVYRGYDSPLHF.